This entry concerns a single T cell receptor beta chain. Antigen: not known. The record originates from a study of cytomegalovirus exposure and HLA in healthy donors. On the study more broadly: For the 300 to 400 genotyped donors, roughly 80% fell within the Caucasian-associated ancestry cluster. Study findings and constraints: According to reports, the classifier identified cytomegalovirus status with high specificity and sensitivity. 16,951 TCR beta sequences were associated with HLA alleles at 0.05 false discovery rate in a later analysis.

60 Vbeta and 13 Jbeta primers were used in PCR. Generated by immunoSEQ multiplex PCR, the TCRdb table keeps only in-frame clones and is missing some. The sample has around 95,000 clones; roughly four fifths are singletons. CDR3 size: 17 residues. V lost 0 bases and J lost 3, with 18 bases in between. Germline values: CDR1 SGHDT, CDR2 YYEEEE. This chain joins TRBV5-6 and TRBJ1-1, with D possibly matching TRBD1 (6 bases). This receptor was taken from a female donor in good health and CMV-seropositive. Sequencing was performed on PBMCs. CDR3 in amino acids: CASSLVFGGGIDTEAFF. The DNA of the CDR3 is TGTGCCAGCAGCTTGGTTTTTGGGGGCGGAATAGACACTGAAGCTTTCTTT.